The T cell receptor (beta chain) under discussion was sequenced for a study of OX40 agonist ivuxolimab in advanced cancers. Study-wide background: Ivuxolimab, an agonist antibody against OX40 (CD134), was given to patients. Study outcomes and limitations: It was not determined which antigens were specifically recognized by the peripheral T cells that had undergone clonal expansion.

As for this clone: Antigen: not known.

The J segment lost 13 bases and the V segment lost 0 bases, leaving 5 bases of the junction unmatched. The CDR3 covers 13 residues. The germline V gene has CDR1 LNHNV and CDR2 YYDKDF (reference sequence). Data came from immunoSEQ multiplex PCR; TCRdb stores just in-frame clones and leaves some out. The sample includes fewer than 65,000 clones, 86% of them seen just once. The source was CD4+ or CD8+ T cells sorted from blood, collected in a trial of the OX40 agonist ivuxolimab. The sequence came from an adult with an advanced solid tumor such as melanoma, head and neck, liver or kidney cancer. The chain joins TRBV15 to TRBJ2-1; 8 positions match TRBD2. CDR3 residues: CATSRDGRGGQFF. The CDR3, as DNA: TGTGCCACCAGCAGAGACGGGAGGGGGGGTCAGTTCTTC.